This T cell receptor beta chain was identified during a study of cytomegalovirus exposure and HLA in healthy donors. The overall study: About 77 million unique TCRs from HLA-typed donors made up an early data release.

Trimming cost V 3 bases and J 2 bases, with 12 bases left between them. This CDR3 contains 15 residues. The V gene's germline CDR1 is SGDLS and CDR2 YYNGEE. 13 Jbeta primers and 60 Vbeta primers were used for the PCR. TCRdb's copy holds only in-frame clones and misses some; the assay was immunoSEQ multiplex PCR. The sample has 150,000 or so clones; more than 60% are singletons. The J gene is TRBJ2-1, the V gene TRBV9; D unclear. The sample comprised PBMCs. The receptor comes from a female donor in good health and CMV-seronegative. CDR3 loop: CASSDKMAPYNEQFF. In nucleotides, the CDR3 is TGTGCCAGCAGCGACAAGATGGCCCCCTACAATGAGCAGTTCTTC.